This T cell receptor beta chain is drawn from a study of vaccination and CD4 T cells after COVID-19. Treatment meaning: approximately 9-day PBMC culture with coronavirus spike peptide pools or control peptides (ViraFEST assay). ViraFEST enlarged antigen-specific T cell populations with peptide pools and afterwards sequenced TCRs. The culture of roughly 2 million PBMCs per well included approximately 10 IU/ml IL-2 and approximately 10 ug/ml peptide pools. Sequenced with the Oncomine TCR Beta short-read assay was DNA taken from cultured CD4+ T cells. TCRdb passed the PCR reads through MiXCR, listing each CDR3 protein once. This repertoire shows over 15,000 distinct CDR3 sequences, under 65% found once; its top ten account for more than 13%. Between the trimmed V and J ends, which lost 1 base and 5 bases, there was a span of 14 bases. The CDR3 contains 15 residues. Per the germline V gene, CDR1 is SGHNT and CDR2 is YENEEA.

This clonotype was found a few times. The antigen is not known. This TCR came from a human donor who had recovered from COVID-19. The sequencing sample was made of CD4+ T cells from blood, cultured in vitro. This chain connects TRBV11-3 to TRBJ2-5; TRBD2 might be the D (7 bases). The CDR3 sequence: CASSLVGGGRETQYF. The CDR3 region has the DNA TGTGCCAGCAGCTTAGTTGGCGGGGGCCGGGAGACCCAGTACTTC.